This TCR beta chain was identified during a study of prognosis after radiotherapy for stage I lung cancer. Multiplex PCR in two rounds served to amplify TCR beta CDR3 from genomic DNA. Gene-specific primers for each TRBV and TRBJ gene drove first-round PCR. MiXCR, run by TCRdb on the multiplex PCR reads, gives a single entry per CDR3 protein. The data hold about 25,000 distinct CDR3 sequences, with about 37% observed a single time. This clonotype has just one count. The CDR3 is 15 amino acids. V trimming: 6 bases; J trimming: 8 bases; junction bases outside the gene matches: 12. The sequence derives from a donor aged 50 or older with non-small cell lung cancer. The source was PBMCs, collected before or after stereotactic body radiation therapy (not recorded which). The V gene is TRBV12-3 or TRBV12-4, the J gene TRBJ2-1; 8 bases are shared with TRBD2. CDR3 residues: CASRTGVAGRYEQFF. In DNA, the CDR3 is TGTGCCAGCAGGACCGGAGTAGCGGGAAGGTATGAGCAGTTCTTC.